This T cell receptor beta chain stems from a study of cytomegalovirus exposure and HLA in healthy donors. General study findings and limits: Some segments of the V type, notably TRBV6-2 and TRBV6-3, were excluded as indistinguishable. TCR beta chain V- and J-gene trimming was linked, in a later analysis, to a missense variant in DCLRE1C. Later analysis showed TCR association rates varying by HLA locus, highest for DRB1 and lowest for HLA-C.

The study ran its PCR with 60 Vbeta and 13 Jbeta primers. Clones were sequenced by immunoSEQ multiplex PCR, and TCRdb holds only the in-frame ones, with some missing. The data hold 150,000 to 200,000 clones, with about four fifths observed a single time. As regards this clone: The antigen is not known.

V was pared by 3 bases and J by 7 bases, with 12 bases of the junction left unmatched. Germline CDR1 is MNHEY and CDR2 is SMNVEV (reference sequence). CDR3 length: 15 residues. The donors (healthy individuals) were bone marrow donors. Sequencing used PBMCs. The chain employs TRBV27 and TRBJ2-7; 7 bases agree with TRBD1. This TCR derives from a woman in her thirties or forties in good health and CMV-seronegative. The CDR3 here is CASSFTFRGREEQYF. The CDR3, as DNA: TGTGCCAGCAGTTTTACTTTTAGGGGGCGAGAAGAGCAGTACTTC.